This T cell receptor (beta chain) was retrieved from a study of control samples from healthy donors and cancer patients. V was pared by 5 bases and J by 5 bases, with 15 bases between. The CDR3 runs to 14 residues. Germline-derived CDR1 and CDR2 are SEHNR and FQNEAQ (reference sequence). TCRdb's copy holds only in-frame clones and misses some; the assay was immunoSEQ multiplex PCR. In the table there are some 140,000 clones, roughly 90% of which are singletons. The chain carries TRBV7-9 and TRBJ2-5; TRBD1 might be the D (5 bases). The clonotype originates from a man between 50 and 59 years old with head and neck cancer. Sequencing was performed on PBMCs. Written as DNA, the CDR3 is TGTGCCAGCAGCACCATAGGGGTTGCTGAGACCCAGTACTTC. Amino acid sequence: CASSTIGVAETQYF.